One sample yielded the 14 T cell receptor beta chains listed below, sequenced in a study of T cell responses to AZD1222 COVID-19 vaccine. The repertoire was sequenced with immunoSEQ multiplex PCR; TCRdb's copy has only in-frame clones and lacks some. Of under 150,000 clones in the sample, over 85% were seen once. Sequences were derived from peripheral blood, sampled on day 0 of AZD1222 vaccination. The source of these receptors is an adult in good health.

Written as DNA, the CDR3 is TGTGCCAGCATACAAGTGAACACTGAAGCTTTCTTT. Protein product: CASIQVNTEAFF. The chain recombines TRBV6-1 with TRBJ1-1; D ambiguous. The germline gives CDR1 MNHNS, CDR2 SASEGT. The CDR3 runs to 12 residues. Trimming cost V 7 bases and J 0 bases, with 6 bases left between them.

The chain uses TRBV5-6 and TRBJ2-1, with TRBD2 identical over 13 bases. Looked up from germline, CDR1 is SGHDT and CDR2 is YYEEEE. J was trimmed by 9 bases and V by 4 bases; bases with no gene match: 13. The length of the CDR3 is 17 residues. The CDR3 loop reads CASSHRTSGSKRSEQFF. Here the CDR3 DNA reads TGTGCCAGCAGCCACCGGACTAGCGGGAGCAAACGGAGTGAGCAGTTCTTC. The variable domain in full, with the rest retrieved from reference TRBV5-6 and TRBJ2-1, is DAGVTQSPTHLIKTRGQQVTLRCSPKSGHDTVSWYQQALGQGPQFIFQYYEEEERQRGNFPDRFSGHQFPNYSSELNVNALLLGDSALYLCASSHRTSGSKRSEQFFGPGTRLTVL.

V and J are TRBV5-4 and TRBJ2-1, with 10 positions matching TRBD1. After removal of 4 bases from V and 8 bases from J, the junction contained 9 bases not matched to a gene. The CDR3 is 15 residues long. Germline lookup yields CDR1 SGHNT and CDR2 YYREEE (reference sequence). For the CDR3, the DNA is TGTGCCAGCAGCGCTGACAGGGGGCGCATAGATGAGCAGTTCTTC. Translation gives CASSADRGRIDEQFF. Together with reference TRBV5-4 and TRBJ2-1, the CDR3 gives the full variable domain: ETGVTQSPTHLIKTRGQQVTLRCSSQSGHNTVSWYQQALGQGPQFIFQYYREEENGRGNFPPRFSGLQFPNYSSELNVNALELDDSALYLCASSADRGRIDEQFFGPGTRLTVL.

In DNA, the CDR3 is TGTGCCAGCAGCCCGGGCGCTGTGGCAAAACTGTTTTTT. It is translated as CASSPGAVAKLFF. The chain employs TRBV5-6 and TRBJ1-4; D is unclear. There are 13 residues in the CDR3. Trimming stripped 4 bases from V and 10 bases from J, with 14 bases between. The V gene's germline CDR1 is SGHDT and CDR2 YYEEEE.

In its sample, this clone was seen once. V usage is TRBV11-2 and J usage is TRBJ2-7; no reliable D call. CDR3 length: 13 residues. Germline-derived CDR1 and CDR2 are SGHAT and FQNNGV. V lost 0 bases and J 2 bases, leaving 5 bases between the germline ends. This CDR3 is CASSLDVTYEQYF. The CDR3, as DNA: TGTGCCAGCAGCTTAGACGTAACCTACGAGCAGTACTTC.

The gene calls are TRBV30 and TRBJ1-2; 7 bases fit TRBD1. CDR3 size: 13 residues. The V gene's germline CDR1 is GTSNPN and CDR2 SVGIG (reference sequence). CDR3 bases: TGTGCGCTCGACAGGGAGGCCAACTATGGCTACACCTTC. Encoded protein: CALDREANYGYTF.

This chain links TRBV9 with TRBJ1-3, with unresolved D. Per germline, CDR1 SGDLS and CDR2 YYNGEE. V was trimmed by 0 bases and J by 2 bases, leaving 9 bases between them. The CDR3 contains 15 residues. The CDR3 DNA follows: TGTGCCAGCAGCGTAGGGGCGAATGCTGGAAACACCATATATTTT. Protein sequence: CASSVGANAGNTIYF.

The chain has TRBV4-3 and TRBJ2-3; D tentatively fits TRBD1 or TRBD2 (5 bases each). V was pared by 1 base and J by 1 base, with 9 bases between. CDR3 size: 15 residues. In germline, CDR1 is LGHNA, CDR2 YSLEER. The CDR3 is CASSQGGGRTDTQYF. CDR3 nucleotides: TGCGCCAGCAGCCAAGGGGGCGGGCGCACAGATACGCAGTATTTT.

The chain uses TRBV28 and TRBJ1-1; no firm D call. Germline V CDR1 and CDR2: MDHEN, SYDVKM. With 5 bases removed from V and 7 bases from J, the gap between germline ends came to 11 bases. This CDR3 contains 12 residues. CDR3 amino acids: CASSPIRGEAFF. In DNA form, the CDR3 reads TGTGCCAGCAGTCCCATTCGGGGTGAAGCTTTCTTT.

This clone was picked up one time. The chain joins TRBV27 to TRBJ2-7; 9 nucleotides match TRBD2. Germline V lookup: CDR1 MNHEY, CDR2 SMNVEV (reference sequence). Unmatched junction bases numbered 15, after V lost 2 bases and J lost 4 bases. The CDR3 runs to 18 residues. The CDR3 spells CASSLLGSGGRAPYEQYF. CDR3 sequence (DNA): TGTGCCAGCAGTTTACTCGGCTCGGGCGGGAGGGCCCCTTACGAGCAGTACTTC.

The J gene is TRBJ1-3, the V gene TRBV9; D gene unclear. Germline assignment: CDR1 SGDLS and CDR2 YYNGEE. This CDR3 has 16 residues. The V end was cut by 3 bases, the J end by 4 bases, with 17 bases between. The CDR3: CASSASTGRYGNTIYF. CDR3 nucleotide sequence: TGTGCCAGCAGCGCCTCGACTGGGAGGTACGGAAACACCATATATTTT.

V gene TRBV12-3 or TRBV12-4 combines with J gene TRBJ1-5; maybe TRBD1 (5 bases). CDR3 length: 13 residues. Trimming removed 2 bases from V and 5 bases from J, with 7 bases in between. This CDR3 reads CASSLSGDQPQHF. Here the CDR3 DNA reads TGTGCCAGCAGTTTATCGGGGGATCAGCCCCAGCATTTT.

This clone came up a few times. The CDR3 sequence: CASSILNNEQFF. As DNA, the CDR3 is TGTGCCAGTAGTATACTCAACAATGAGCAGTTCTTC. The rearrangement uses TRBV19 and TRBJ2-1; D gene ambiguous. In germline, CDR1 is LNHDA, CDR2 SQIVND (reference sequence). The CDR3 has 12 residues. V was clipped by 2 bases and J by 5 bases, with 4 bases between them. Using reference TRBV19 and TRBJ2-1 for the parts outside the CDR3, the full variable domain is DGGITQSPKYLFRKEGQNVTLSCEQNLNHDAMYWYRQDPGQGLRLIYYSQIVNDFQKGDIAEGYSVSREKKESFPLTVTSAQKNPTAFYLCASSILNNEQFFGPGTRLTVL.

This chain links TRBV3-1 (or the pseudogene TRBV3-2) with TRBJ1-6; a weak D match, TRBD1 (5 bases). Germline CDR1 LGHDT, CDR2 YNNKEL (reference sequence). The CDR3 has 19 amino acids. The germline V and J ends were trimmed by 4 bases and 0 bases, with 19 bases remaining between them. The CDR3 protein is CASSPRSLKGRSYNSPLHF. CDR3 in DNA: TGTGCCAGCAGCCCACGTTCCCTCAAGGGGCGCTCCTATAATTCACCCCTCCACTTT.